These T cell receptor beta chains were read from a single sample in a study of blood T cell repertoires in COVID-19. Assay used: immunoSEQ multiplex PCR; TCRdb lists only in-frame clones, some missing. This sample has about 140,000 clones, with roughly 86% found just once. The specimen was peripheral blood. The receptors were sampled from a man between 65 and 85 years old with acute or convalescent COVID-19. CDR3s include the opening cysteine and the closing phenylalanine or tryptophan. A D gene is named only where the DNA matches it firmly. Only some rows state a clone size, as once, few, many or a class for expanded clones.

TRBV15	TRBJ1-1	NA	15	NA	CATSTKTGLNTEAFF	TGTGCCACCAGCACCAAGACAGGACTGAACACTGAAGCTTTCTTT
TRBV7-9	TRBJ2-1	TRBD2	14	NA	CASCRTSIFDEQFF	TGTGCCAGCTGCCGGACTAGCATCTTCGATGAGCAGTTCTTC
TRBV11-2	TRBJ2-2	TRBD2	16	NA	CASSPSSGVDTGELFF	TGTGCCAGCAGCCCCTCTAGCGGGGTGGACACCGGGGAGCTGTTTTTT
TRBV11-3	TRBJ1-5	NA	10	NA	CASSARPQHF	TGTGCCAGCAGCGCGAGACCCCAGCATTTT
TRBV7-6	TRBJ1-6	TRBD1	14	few	CASSLTGNNSPLHF	TGTGCCAGCAGCTTGACAGGGAATAATTCACCCCTCCACTTT
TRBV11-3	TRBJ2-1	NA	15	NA	CASSTDRNAYNEQFF	TGTGCCAGCAGCACGGACAGAAACGCCTACAATGAGCAGTTCTTC
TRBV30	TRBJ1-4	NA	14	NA	CAWRSQGVGEKLFF	TGTGCCTGGAGGAGTCAGGGTGTCGGCGAAAAACTGTTTTTT
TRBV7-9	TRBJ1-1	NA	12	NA	CASRRTDTEAFF	TGTGCCAGCAGACGGACAGACACTGAAGCTTTCTTT
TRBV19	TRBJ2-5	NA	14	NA	CASSIGGPTETQYF	TGTGCCAGTAGTATAGGGGGGCCGACGGAGACCCAGTACTTC
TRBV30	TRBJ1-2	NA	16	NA	CAWRSGQGRGSYGYTF	TGTGCCTGGAGATCGGGGCAGGGGAGGGGATCCTATGGCTACACCTTC
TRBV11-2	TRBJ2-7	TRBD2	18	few	CASSHQITSGSMRYEQYF	TGTGCCAGCAGTCATCAGATAACTAGCGGGAGTATGCGCTACGAGCAGTACTTC
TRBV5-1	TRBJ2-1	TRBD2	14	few	CASSFNLAGGAVLF	TGCGCCAGCAGCTTCAACTTAGCGGGGGGCGCGGTACTCTTC
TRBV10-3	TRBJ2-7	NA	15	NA	CAISESVGGPYEQYF	TGTGCCATCAGTGAGTCAGTCGGAGGGCCCTACGAGCAGTACTTC
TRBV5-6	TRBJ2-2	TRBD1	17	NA	CASSLVGDRVVTGELFF	TGTGCCAGCAGCTTGGTCGGGGACAGGGTGGTCACCGGGGAGCTGTTTTTT
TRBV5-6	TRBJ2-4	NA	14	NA	CASSAGQRVNIQYF	TGTGCCAGCAGCGCGGGACAGAGGGTAAACATTCAGTACTTC
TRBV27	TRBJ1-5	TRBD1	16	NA	CASSQLRQGRNQPQHF	TGTGCCAGCAGTCAATTGCGACAGGGGAGGAATCAGCCCCAGCATTTT
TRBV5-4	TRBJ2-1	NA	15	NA	CASSKESGEWNEQFF	TGTGCCAGCAGCAAAGAATCCGGGGAGTGGAATGAGCAGTTCTTC
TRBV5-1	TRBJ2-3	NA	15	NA	CASSLNSRSTDTQYF	TGCGCCAGCAGCTTGAACAGTCGAAGCACAGATACGCAGTATTTT
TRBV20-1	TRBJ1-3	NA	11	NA	CSAPTGNTIYF	TGCAGTGCTCCAACGGGGAACACCATATATTTT
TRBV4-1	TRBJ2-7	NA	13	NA	CASSQNGAYEQYF	TGCGCCAGCAGCCAGAACGGGGCCTACGAGCAGTACTTC
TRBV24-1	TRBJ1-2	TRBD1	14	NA	CATSARDRDYGYTF	TGTGCCACCAGTGCCCGGGACAGGGACTATGGCTACACCTTC
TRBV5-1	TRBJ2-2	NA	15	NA	CASSLVLGNTGELFF	TGCGCCAGCAGCTTGGTACTAGGGAACACCGGGGAGCTGTTTTTT
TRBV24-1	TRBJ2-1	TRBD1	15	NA	CATSPGQGAWTEQFF	TGTGCCACCAGTCCCGGACAGGGGGCTTGGACTGAGCAGTTCTTC
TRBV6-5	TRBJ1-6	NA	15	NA	CASRDNHRANSPLHF	TGTGCCAGCAGGGACAATCACAGGGCTAATTCACCCCTCCACTTT
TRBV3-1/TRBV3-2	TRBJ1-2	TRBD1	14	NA	CASSQVSQGDGYTF	TGTGCCAGCAGCCAAGTATCGCAGGGGGATGGCTACACCTTC
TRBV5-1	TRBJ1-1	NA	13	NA	CASSSGFGAEAFF	TGCGCCAGCAGCTCCGGGTTTGGTGCCGAAGCTTTCTTT
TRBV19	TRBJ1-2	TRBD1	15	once	CASSIVDREDNGYTF	TGTGCCAGTAGTATAGTGGACAGGGAGGATAACGGCTACACCTTC
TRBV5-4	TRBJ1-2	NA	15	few	CASSSVLTGIYGYTF	TGTGCCAGCAGCTCAGTACTTACGGGGATCTATGGCTACACCTTC
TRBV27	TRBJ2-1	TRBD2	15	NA	CASSPIAGVGNEQFF	TGTGCCAGCAGTCCGATAGCGGGAGTAGGAAATGAGCAGTTCTTC
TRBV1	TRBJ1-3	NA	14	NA	CTSSSRLAGNTIYF	TGCACCAGCAGCTCCCGGCTAGCGGGAAACACCATATATTTT